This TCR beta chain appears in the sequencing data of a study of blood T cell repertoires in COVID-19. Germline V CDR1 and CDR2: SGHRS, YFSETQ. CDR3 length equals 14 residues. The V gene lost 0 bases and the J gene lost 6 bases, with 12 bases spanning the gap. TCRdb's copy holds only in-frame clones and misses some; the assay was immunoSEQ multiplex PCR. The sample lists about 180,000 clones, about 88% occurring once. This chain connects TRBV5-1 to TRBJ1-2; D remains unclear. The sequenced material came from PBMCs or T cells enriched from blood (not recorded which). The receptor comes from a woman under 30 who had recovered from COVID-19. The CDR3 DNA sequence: TGCGCCAGCAGCTTGGGATTCGGTAGAAATGGCTACACCTTC. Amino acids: CASSLGFGRNGYTF.